This T cell receptor beta chain was found in a study of cytomegalovirus exposure and HLA in healthy donors. At the level of the study: A preliminary data release comprised 80 million to 95 million unique TCRs obtained from HLA-typed donors.

This clone was recorded a few times. Its antigen is not identified. Other DNA sequences of this sample code for an identical CDR3. Study-wide points: Later analysis demonstrated an association between a missense DCLRE1C variant and TCR beta V- and J-gene trimming. At a 0.05 false discovery rate, a later analysis found over 15,000 TCR beta sequences to be associated with HLA alleles.

The study ran its PCR with 60 Vbeta and 13 Jbeta primers. Measured with immunoSEQ multiplex PCR; TCRdb has only the in-frame clones, and not every one. The table includes around 120,000 clones, 9.5% detected once. The sequenced sample consisted of PBMCs. The TCR comes from a man aged 25-45 years in good health and CMV-seronegative.

This CDR3 is CAWRVGGMGFGEQFF. In DNA, the CDR3 is TGTGCCTGGAGGGTCGGGGGGATGGGGTTCGGTGAGCAGTTCTTC. The genes are TRBV30 and TRBJ2-1, with 7 bases aligning to TRBD2. The V gene's germline CDR1 is GTSNPN and CDR2 SVGIG (reference sequence). CDR3 length: 15 amino acids. The ends lost 3 bases at V and 9 bases at J; junction bases unmatched: 14.